Below, 17 T cell receptor beta chains from the same sample are listed, as sequenced in a study of cytomegalovirus exposure and HLA in healthy donors. PCR was performed using 60 Vbeta and 13 Jbeta primers. Measured with immunoSEQ multiplex PCR; TCRdb has only the in-frame clones, and not every one. The top ten hold about 9.4% of the sample, which has 150,000 to 200,000 clones, approximately 73% seen once. Sequenced: PBMCs. All receptors come from a man aged 30 to 45 in good health and CMV-seropositive.

J is TRBJ2-1 and V is TRBV5-8, with 7 bases identical to TRBD2. The V and J ends lost 1 base and 1 base, in that order; junction bases with no gene match: 8. CDR3 length: 17 amino acids. The germline V gene encodes CDR1 SGHTS and CDR2 YDEGEE. In DNA, the CDR3 is TGTGCCAGCAGCTTGAATTACGGGAGGATTTCCTACAATGAGCAGTTCTTC. Its translation: CASSLNYGRISYNEQFF. The full variable domain, its missing parts supplied by reference TRBV5-8 and TRBJ2-1, is EAGVTQSPTHLIKTRGQQATLRCSPISGHTSVYWYQQALGLGLQFLLWYDEGEERNRGNFPPRFSGRQFPNYSSELNVNALELEDSALYLCASSLNYGRISYNEQFFGPGTRLTVL.

V is TRBV2 and J is TRBJ1-3; the match to TRBD1 covers 8 bases. The germline V gene encodes CDR1 SNHLY and CDR2 FYNNEI. The CDR3 is 15 residues long. Trimming at V came to 4 bases and at J to 4 bases, leaving 6 bases not matched to a gene. The CDR3 spells CASSGTGNSGNTIYF. CDR3 nucleotide sequence: TGTGCCAGCAGTGGGACAGGGAATTCGGGAAACACCATATATTTT.

This clone turned up a few times. The chain recombines TRBV28 with TRBJ1-5; no firm D call. Germline CDR1 reads MDHEN; CDR2 reads SYDVKM. V lost 7 bases to trimming and J lost 6 bases, with 13 bases between them. The CDR3 length is 13 residues. In DNA, the CDR3 is TGTGCCAGCACTCTCCTGCCGGGTCAGCCCCAGCATTTT. This sequence encodes CASTLLPGQPQHF. The full variable domain, in which reference TRBV28 and TRBJ1-5 provide the parts outside the CDR3, is DVKVTQSSRYLVKRTGEKVFLECVQDMDHENMFWYRQDPGLGLRLIYFSYDVKMKEKGDIPEGYSVSREKKERFSLILESASTNQTSMYLCASTLLPGQPQHFGDGTRLSIL.

This rearrangement joins TRBV13 to TRBJ2-7; D possibly corresponds to TRBD2 (6 bases). The germline CDR1 and CDR2 sequences are PRHDT and FYEKMQ (reference sequence). The CDR3 runs 16 residues. V was trimmed by 3 bases and J by 2 bases, leaving 17 bases between them. DNA for the CDR3: TGTGCCAGCAGCTTCGGTCAGGCTAGCGTCCCCTACGAGCAGTACTTC. Its protein product is CASSFGQASVPYEQYF.

J is TRBJ2-3 and V is TRBV7-6, with D possibly TRBD1 on 5 matching bases. Germline V gene lookup returns CDR1 SGHVS and CDR2 FNYEAQ. V was cut by 3 bases and J by 2 bases, with 12 bases left in between. This CDR3 is 15 amino acids long. The CDR3, as DNA: TGTGCCAGCAGCTTGCGACAGATCCCCACAGATACGCAGTATTTT. Translating it yields CASSLRQIPTDTQYF.

The chain couples TRBV29-1 to TRBJ2-5, with a weak D call TRBD2 (6 bases). CDR1 and CDR2 from the germline V gene are SQVTM and ANQGSEA. This CDR3 contains 15 residues. V gave up 0 bases and J gave up 3 bases, with 14 bases separating them. The DNA for the CDR3 is TGCAGCGTTGAAGATTCGGGAGAGGAGGAAGAGACCCAGTACTTC. Translation gives CSVEDSGEEEETQYF.

This clone occurred a few times. The chain links TRBV6-1 to TRBJ2-1; TRBD2 matches at 9 bases. Germline CDR1 and CDR2: MNHNS and SASEGT. The CDR3 totals 15 residues. With 6 bases clipped from V and 2 bases from J, the junction kept 5 bases outside the gene matches. In DNA, the CDR3 is TGTGCCAGCAGAGTGTCTAGCGGGGCCTACAATGAGCAGTTCTTC. It is translated as CASRVSSGAYNEQFF.

The table lists this clone with a few counts. This chain uses TRBV9 with TRBJ1-1, with a weak D call TRBD1 (6 bases). The CDR3 extends over 14 amino acids. V lost 4 bases, J lost 1 base, and 11 bases lay in between. Germline assignment: CDR1 SGDLS and CDR2 YYNGEE. The CDR3 region has the DNA TGTGCCAGCAGCTCCACGGGACAGAACACTGAAGCTTTCTTT. It encodes CASSSTGQNTEAFF.

This chain uses TRBV7-8 with TRBJ2-1; D might be TRBD2 (6 bases). The CDR3 sequence is 18 residues long. Germline V gene lookup returns CDR1 SGHVS and CDR2 FQNEAQ. V shed 4 bases and J shed 0 bases, with 19 bases lying between them. DNA of the CDR3: TGTGCCAGCAGCTACACCGGAGTGCGGGAAAGCTCCTACAATGAGCAGTTCTTC. It translates to CASSYTGVRESSYNEQFF.

The chain carries TRBV29-1 and TRBJ1-1; D remains unclear. CDR1 SQVTM and CDR2 ANQGSEA come from the germline V gene. The germline V and J ends were trimmed by 4 bases and 1 base, with 10 bases remaining between them. The CDR3 runs 13 residues. The CDR3: CSVARSQNTEAFF. In DNA, the CDR3 is TGCAGCGTTGCCAGATCACAGAACACTGAAGCTTTCTTT.

The chain joins TRBV19 to TRBJ2-7; 7 positions match TRBD1. J gave up 7 bases and V 2 bases, and 5 bases lay outside the gene matches. Germline assignment: CDR1 LNHDA and CDR2 SQIVND (reference sequence). The CDR3 spans 13 residues. CDR3 nucleotides: TGTGCCAGTAGTATACGGACAGGCGGAGAGCAGTACTTC. Translated: CASSIRTGGEQYF.

The V gene is TRBV28, the J gene TRBJ2-1; TRBD2 is a possible D gene (7 bases). The V gene's germline CDR1 is MDHEN and CDR2 SYDVKM. Between the trimmed V and J ends, which lost 5 bases and 7 bases, there was a span of 21 bases. The CDR3 spans 16 residues. The CDR3 loop is CASSPPRGGSWNEQFF. DNA of the CDR3: TGTGCCAGCAGTCCACCAAGGGGGGGCTCTTGGAATGAGCAGTTCTTC.

The V gene is TRBV30, the J gene TRBJ1-5, with D possibly TRBD1 on 5 matching bases. V was trimmed by 2 bases and J by 5 bases, leaving 10 bases between them. Germline V gene data show CDR1 as GTSNPN and CDR2 as SVGIG (reference sequence). The CDR3 runs 13 residues. As DNA, the CDR3 is TGTGCCTGGAGTAGGAAAGGGGATCAGCCCCAGCATTTT. Translation: CAWSRKGDQPQHF.

The chain couples TRBV7-2 to TRBJ1-2; TRBD1 might be the D (5 bases). V was pared by 3 bases and J by 4 bases, with 15 bases between. CDR1 is SGHTA, CDR2 FQGNSA, per germline. This CDR3 is 15 amino acids long. The CDR3 DNA reads as TGTGCCAGCAGCTTGGGTCCGCGGACACCCTATGGCTACACCTTC. This gives the protein CASSLGPRTPYGYTF. Drawing the rest from reference TRBV7-2 and TRBJ1-2, the complete variable domain is GAGVSQSPSNKVTEKGKDVELRCDPISGHTALYWYRQSLGQGLEFLIYFQGNSAPDKSGLPSDRFSAERTGGSVSTLTIQRTQQEDSAVYLCASSLGPRTPYGYTFGSGTRLTVV.

This clone was detected a few times. The chain couples TRBV28 to TRBJ1-3, with 10 bases identical to TRBD1. J gave up 4 bases and V 6 bases, and 9 bases lay outside the gene matches. The CDR3 runs 16 residues. CDR1 is MDHEN, CDR2 SYDVKM, per germline. CDR3 DNA: TGTGCCAGCAGCTCCCCCGGGACAGGGGAGGGAAACACCATATATTTT. Amino acid sequence: CASSSPGTGEGNTIYF.

This rearrangement joins TRBV27 to TRBJ1-5, with 9 bases aligning to TRBD1. Losses at the gene ends were 8 bases for V and 1 base for J; bases not matched to a gene: 6. The CDR3 has 15 residues. CDR1 and CDR2 (germline): MNHEY, SMNVEV (reference sequence). The CDR3 DNA is TGTGCCAGCGGAAGGACAGGGGACAGCAATCAGCCCCAGCATTTT. This encodes CASGRTGDSNQPQHF.

On this clone itself: Other DNA sequences in the sample encode the same CDR3. The rearrangement joins TRBV18 to TRBJ2-3; a weak D match, TRBD1 (6 bases). Germline lookup yields CDR1 KGHSH and CDR2 LQKENI. With 3 bases removed from V and 3 bases from J, the gap between germline ends came to 10 bases. This CDR3 is built from 14 residues. The CDR3 nucleotides read TGTGCCAGCTCACCGGGGCAGGGGACAGATACGCAGTATTTT. It is translated as CASSPGQGTDTQYF.